The entry that follows covers one TCR beta chain sequence. The source of the sample is a study of blood T cell repertoires in COVID-19. V lost 4 bases to trimming and J lost 5 bases, with 18 bases between them. CDR1 and CDR2 from the germline V gene are SGHTA and FQGTGA. This CDR3 comprises 16 residues. Authors' processing steps: Reference gene primers were amplified, and this amplification served to estimate nucleated cell counts. Measured with immunoSEQ multiplex PCR; TCRdb has only the in-frame clones, and not every one. D and trimming were read from the DNA, whereas the V and J calls and clone size are those reported in that table. The sample shows 250,000 or so clones, roughly nine tenths of them seen only once.

The sequence was obtained from a man between 60 and 70 years old with acute or convalescent COVID-19. This chain joins TRBV7-3 and TRBJ2-1; maybe TRBD1 (5 bases). What was sequenced was peripheral blood. DNA of the CDR3: TGTGCCAGCAGCTCAACAGCAGGGCTCCTAGACAATGAGCAGTTCTTC. It yields the protein CASSSTAGLLDNEQFF.